This is a list of T cell receptor beta chains from one sample in a study of CD4+ T cells in melanoma. TCRdb keeps only in-frame clones here, not all; method: immunoSEQ multiplex PCR. Of 110,000 to 150,000 clones listed, approximately 91% are singletons. These receptors all come from a human donor with melanoma. CDR3s include the opening cysteine and the closing phenylalanine or tryptophan.

TRBV7-7	TRBJ1-3	14	CASSQKGVGNTIYF
TRBV11-2	TRBJ1-3	14	CASSLAGTGNTIYF
TRBV5-8	TRBJ1-2	12	CASSFRVPGYTF
TRBV5-1	TRBJ1-3	13	CASSPGLVRTIYF
TRBV12-5	TRBJ2-5	12	CASRTEQETQYF
TRBV7-2	TRBJ1-3	15	CASSPQRGGGNTIYF
TRBV29-1	TRBJ2-2	14	CSVVPERNTGELFF
TRBV7-2	TRBJ2-3	17	CASSSAPASGGKDTQSF
TRBV5-1	TRBJ1-3	17	CASSSQGSPFSGNTIYF
TRBV6-5	TRBJ2-3	15	CASSYSPGRVDTQYF
TRBV6-5	TRBJ1-1	13	CASSPPGRTEAFF
TRBV5-1	TRBJ2-1	19	CASTLGLTSGGPRGDEQFF
TRBV7-9	TRBJ1-2	14	CASTSGQGSYGYTF
TRBV5-6	TRBJ1-4	17	CASSLVGVPATNEKLFF
TRBV5-5	TRBJ2-7	15	CASSPQGMATGEQYF
TRBV10-3	TRBJ2-3	15	CAISVGGALGDTQYF
TRBV9	TRBJ2-3	16	CASSDLTSGGADTQYF
TRBV7-3	TRBJ2-2	15	CARSGRRGTHGELFF
TRBV11-2	TRBJ2-5	13	CASSPTYQETQYF
TRBV4-1	TRBJ1-4	14	CASSQGSFNEKLFF
TRBV5-1	TRBJ2-3	14	CASEGGGSTDTQYF
TRBV7-3	TRBJ2-7	18	CASNPTGLGLAGSYEQYF
TRBV5-1	TRBJ2-1	13	CASSLEAHNEQFF
TRBV18	TRBJ1-2	16	CASSPAIFSRSYGYTF
TRBV2	TRBJ1-4	15	CASSLSRAVSEKLFF
TRBV9	TRBJ1-4	13	CASSRDFSEKLFF
TRBV5-1	TRBJ1-1	16	CASSLQGQGQNTEAFF
TRBV19	TRBJ1-3	15	CASSRDSVSGNTIYF
TRBV7-2	TRBJ2-4	17	CASSLSGTSGVQNIQYF
TRBV6-5	TRBJ2-7	16	CASSSPVGKGTYEQYF
TRBV7-8	TRBJ2-1	16	CASSPPRGSLYNEQFF
TRBV5-1	TRBJ1-1	14	CASSVSRKGTEAFF
TRBV4-1	TRBJ2-3	18	CASSLSSGEGASTDTQYF
TRBV6-5	TRBJ2-6	16	CASSYPGGAGANVLTF
TRBV30	TRBJ1-6	18	CAWSYPGGLGSYNSPLHF
TRBV2	TRBJ1-5	13	CASGRQLNQPQHF
TRBV19	TRBJ2-5	16	CASSIRLQGPEETQYF
TRBV6-1	TRBJ1-4	14	CASSAGSGDEKLFF
TRBV15	TRBJ1-2	14	CATSSSYSNYGYTF
TRBV6-1	TRBJ1-1	13	CASSELRTMPAFF
TRBV7-2	TRBJ1-6	14	CASSIRQGSSPLHF
TRBV7-9	TRBJ2-7	16	CASSLGPGQISYEQYF
TRBV7-3	TRBJ2-1	15	CASSLGSDRIREQFF
TRBV2	TRBJ1-1	14	CASSSQGGNTEAFF
TRBV12-2	TRBJ1-6	15	CASRLATQGNSPLHF
TRBV6-5	TRBJ1-3	14	CASSMTDSGNTIYF
TRBV5-6	TRBJ2-7	16	CASSLVPSTASYEQYF
TRBV5-4	TRBJ2-7	13	CASSAGTVYEQYF
TRBV18	TRBJ2-1	16	CASSPPGLAGGKEQFF
TRBV5-4	TRBJ2-2	16	CASSHTSGEYTGELFF